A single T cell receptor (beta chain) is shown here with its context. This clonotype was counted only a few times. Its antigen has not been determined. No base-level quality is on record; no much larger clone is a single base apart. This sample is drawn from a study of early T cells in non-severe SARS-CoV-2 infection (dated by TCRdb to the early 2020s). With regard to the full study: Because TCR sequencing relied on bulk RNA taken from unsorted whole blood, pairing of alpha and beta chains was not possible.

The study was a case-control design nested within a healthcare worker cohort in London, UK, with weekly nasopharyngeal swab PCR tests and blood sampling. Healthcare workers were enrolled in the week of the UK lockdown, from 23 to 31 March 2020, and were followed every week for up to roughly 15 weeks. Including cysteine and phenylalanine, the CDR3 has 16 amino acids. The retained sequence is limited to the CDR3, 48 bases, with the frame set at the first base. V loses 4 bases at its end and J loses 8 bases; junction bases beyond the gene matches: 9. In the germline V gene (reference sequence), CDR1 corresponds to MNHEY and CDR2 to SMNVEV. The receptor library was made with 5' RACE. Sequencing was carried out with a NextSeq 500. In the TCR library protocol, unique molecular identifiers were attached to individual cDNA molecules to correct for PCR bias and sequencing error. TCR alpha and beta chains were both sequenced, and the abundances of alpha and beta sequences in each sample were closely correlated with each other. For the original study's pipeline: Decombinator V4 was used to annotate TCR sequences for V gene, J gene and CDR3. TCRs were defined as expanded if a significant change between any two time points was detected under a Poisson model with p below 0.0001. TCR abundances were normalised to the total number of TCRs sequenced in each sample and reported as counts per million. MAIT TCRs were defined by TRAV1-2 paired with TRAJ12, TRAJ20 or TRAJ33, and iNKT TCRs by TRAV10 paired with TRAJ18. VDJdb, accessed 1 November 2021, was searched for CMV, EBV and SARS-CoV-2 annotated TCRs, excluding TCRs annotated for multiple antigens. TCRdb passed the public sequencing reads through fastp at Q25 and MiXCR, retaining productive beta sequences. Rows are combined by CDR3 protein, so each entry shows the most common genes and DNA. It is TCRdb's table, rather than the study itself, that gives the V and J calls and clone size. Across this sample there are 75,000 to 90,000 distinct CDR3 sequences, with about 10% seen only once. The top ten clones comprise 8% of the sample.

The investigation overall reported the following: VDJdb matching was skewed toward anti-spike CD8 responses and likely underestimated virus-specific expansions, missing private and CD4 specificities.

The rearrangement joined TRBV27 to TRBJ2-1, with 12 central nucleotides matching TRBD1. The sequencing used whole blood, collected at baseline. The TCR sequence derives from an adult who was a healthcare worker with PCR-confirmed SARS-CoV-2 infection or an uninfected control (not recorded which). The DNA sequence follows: TGTGCCAGCAGTTCCCTCACGGGACAGGGGGCATATGAGCAGTTCTTC. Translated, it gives CASSSLTGQGAYEQFF.